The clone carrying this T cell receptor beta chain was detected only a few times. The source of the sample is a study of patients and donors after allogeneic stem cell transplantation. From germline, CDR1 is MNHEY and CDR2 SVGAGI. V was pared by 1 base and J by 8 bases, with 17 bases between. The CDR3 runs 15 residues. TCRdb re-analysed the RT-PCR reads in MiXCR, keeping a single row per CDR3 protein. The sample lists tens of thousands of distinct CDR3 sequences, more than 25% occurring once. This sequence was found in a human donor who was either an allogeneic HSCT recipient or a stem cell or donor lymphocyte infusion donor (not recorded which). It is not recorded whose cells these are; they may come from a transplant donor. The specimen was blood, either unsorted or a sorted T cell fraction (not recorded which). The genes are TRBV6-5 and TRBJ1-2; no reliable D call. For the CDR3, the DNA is TGTGCCAGCAGTTACTTTTTCGGGCCTAGGCGAGGCTACACCTTC. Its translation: CASSYFFGPRRGYTF.